This entry features one T cell receptor (beta chain) sequence. Profiling relied on immunoSEQ multiplex PCR, and the TCRdb table lists in-frame clones only, not all of them. This sample yields around 98,000 clones, of which under 97% are seen a single time; less than 0.25% belongs to the top ten. This CDR3 is 15 amino acids long. Per the germline V gene, CDR1 is LNHDA and CDR2 is SQIVND (reference sequence). After removal of 6 bases from V and 4 bases from J, the junction contained 8 bases not matched to a gene. The record originates from a study of technical replicates of blood from several donors. Material: T cells isolated from PBMCs. This sequence originates from a human donor in good health. The chain has TRBV19 and TRBJ1-1, with 10 bases lining up with TRBD1. CDR3 sequence (DNA): TGTGCCAGTAGGAGGGACAGGGGAGAAGTCACTGAAGCTTTCTTT. Protein product: CASRRDRGEVTEAFF.